These T cell receptor beta chains were read from a single sample in a study of PD-1 and CTLA-4 blockade in melanoma. The repertoire was sequenced with immunoSEQ multiplex PCR; TCRdb's copy has only in-frame clones and lacks some. The data hold 15,000 to 20,000 clones, with about 69% observed a single time. The specimen comprised CD8+ T cells from peripheral blood, sampled before anti-PD-1 treatment. Receptors originate from a human donor with melanoma. The CDR3 runs from the conserved cysteine through the conserved F or W. The order of the fields is D gene, J gene, V gene, clone size, CDR3 DNA, CDR3 protein. A D gene is named only where the DNA matches it firmly. Clone size is shown for a subset of rows, as once, few, many or a class of expanded clone.

.	TRBJ1-4	TRBV12-2	medium-sized	TGTGCAAGTCGCTTAGCGCCACCTGGGGAAAAACTGTTTTTT	CASRLAPPGEKLFF
TRBD2	TRBJ2-7	TRBV4-2	.	TGTGCCAGCAGCCAGGAGAGCGGGAGGGCTTACGAGCAGTACTTC	CASSQESGRAYEQYF
TRBD2	TRBJ2-3	TRBV3-1/TRBV3-2	.	TGTGCCAGCAGCCAAGGGTTCTCTAGCGGGAGAGCAGATACGCAGTATTTT	CASSQGFSSGRADTQYF
.	TRBJ1-4	TRBV5-1	few	TGCGCCAGCAGTCCTCGCCTACAGGGTTCCCTTAATGAAAAACTGTTTTTT	CASSPRLQGSLNEKLFF
.	TRBJ1-1	TRBV9	.	TGTGCCAGCAGCGTAGAAGAAATGAACACTGAAGCTTTCTTT	CASSVEEMNTEAFF
.	TRBJ2-2	TRBV3-1/TRBV3-2	.	TGTGCCAGCAGCCAAGATTGGGCGACGAACACCGGGGAGCTGTTTTTT	CASSQDWATNTGELFF
.	TRBJ2-7	TRBV14	.	TGTGCCAGCAGCCAACTCCTTTCCTACGAGCAGTACTTC	CASSQLLSYEQYF
.	TRBJ1-5	TRBV7-2	.	TGTGCCAGCAGCTTTCCAGGGGAGGGCAATCAGCCCCAGCATTTT	CASSFPGEGNQPQHF
.	TRBJ2-1	TRBV12-3/TRBV12-4	once	TGTGCCAGCAGTCCGGGGAAAGAGCAGTTCTTC	CASSPGKEQFF
TRBD2	TRBJ2-2	TRBV3-1/TRBV3-2	.	TGTGCCAGCAGCGTGGGACTAGGTCCCGGGGAGCTGTTTTTT	CASSVGLGPGELFF
.	TRBJ1-1	TRBV7-9	.	TGTGCCAGCAGCACCGGGGGGAGTGAAGCTTTCTTT	CASSTGGSEAFF
TRBD1	TRBJ2-7	TRBV11-2	.	TGTGCCAGCAGCTTAGACGTTGGACAGGGGTCTTACGAGCAGTACTTC	CASSLDVGQGSYEQYF
.	TRBJ2-3	TRBV9	.	TGTGCCAGCAGCTCTCTGACAGGGACTAGCACAGATACGCAGTATTTT	CASSSLTGTSTDTQYF
.	TRBJ2-7	TRBV6-5	.	TGTGCCAGCAGTTACTCGACTTCAGGGGTAAACTACGAGCAGTACTTC	CASSYSTSGVNYEQYF
TRBD2	TRBJ2-5	TRBV28	.	TGTGCCAGCAGTCTCATGACTAGCGGCCAAGAGACCCAGTACTTC	CASSLMTSGQETQYF
.	TRBJ2-7	TRBV27	.	TGTGCCAGCAGTTTAAAGGGTGGGAGCTCCTACGAGCAGTACTTC	CASSLKGGSSYEQYF
.	TRBJ1-2	TRBV4-1	few	TGCGCCAGCAGCCAAGTTCTGGGACCTAACTATGGCTACACCTTC	CASSQVLGPNYGYTF
.	TRBJ1-1	TRBV5-1	.	TGCGCCAGCAGCTTGAGGGGAACTGAAGCTTTCTTT	CASSLRGTEAFF
.	TRBJ1-5	TRBV3-1/TRBV3-2	.	TGTGCCAGCAGCTATTCTGACGGGCTGCAGCCCCAGCATTTT	CASSYSDGLQPQHF
TRBD1	TRBJ2-5	TRBV29-1	few	TGCAGCGTTCGAGGGGGACAGGGGGCGCGGGAGACCCAGTACTTC	CSVRGGQGARETQYF
TRBD1	TRBJ2-1	TRBV18	few	TGTGCCAGCTCATCCCGGGACAGGGTATACAATGAGCAGTTCTTC	CASSSRDRVYNEQFF
.	TRBJ2-1	TRBV24-1	.	TGTGCCACCAGCGAGGGCTACAATGAGCAGTTCTTC	CATSEGYNEQFF
.	TRBJ2-1	TRBV11-1	.	TGTGCCAGCAGCCCCTCGGTTTCGGCCTACAATGAGCAGTTCTTC	CASSPSVSAYNEQFF
.	TRBJ1-2	TRBV6-5	.	TGTGCCAGCAGTCCCAGTTCCGGGACTGACTATGGCTACACCTTC	CASSPSSGTDYGYTF
TRBD1	TRBJ1-2	TRBV4-1	.	TGCGCCAGCAGCCTCAGGGGGGATGGCTACACCTTC	CASSLRGDGYTF
.	TRBJ2-5	TRBV7-6	.	TGTGCCAGCAGCTTAGCTATTACTCTTGGAGGGTGGGAGAAAGAGACCCAGTACTTC	CASSLAITLGGWEKETQYF
TRBD2	TRBJ2-7	TRBV6-5	few	TGTGCCAGCAGGGGGGGGACCTACGAGCAGTACTTC	CASRGGTYEQYF
.	TRBJ1-2	TRBV27	.	TGTGCCAGCAGTTTAACGTTTAACTATGGCTACACCTTC	CASSLTFNYGYTF
.	TRBJ1-5	TRBV12-3/TRBV12-4	.	TGTGCCAGCAGTTCCCTGGGGACCCACCAGCATTTT	CASSSLGTHQHF
TRBD2	TRBJ2-7	TRBV29-1	.	TGCAGCGTTGGGACTAGCTCTGCTTGGGAGCAGTACTTC	CSVGTSSAWEQYF
TRBD1	TRBJ1-2	TRBV27	.	TGTGCCAGCAGTTTCCTAGAGGGACAGGGACATACTAACTATGGCTACACCTTC	CASSFLEGQGHTNYGYTF
.	TRBJ1-1	TRBV14	.	TGTGCCAGCAGCCAAGAGGCAGGGTATGAGACTGAAGCTTTCTTT	CASSQEAGYETEAFF
.	TRBJ2-5	TRBV5-5	.	TGTGCCAGCAGCTTGGCCGGGGGAAAGACCCAGTACTTC	CASSLAGGKTQYF
.	TRBJ2-3	TRBV7-9	.	TGTGCCAGCAGCACCAGCCGGGGTCCGACTATAGATACGCAGTATTTT	CASSTSRGPTIDTQYF
TRBD1	TRBJ1-2	TRBV18	.	TGTGCCAGCTCACCACTATGGGACAGGGAAAAGTACCATGGCTACACCTTC	CASSPLWDREKYHGYTF
.	TRBJ2-7	TRBV6-5	.	TGTGCCAGCAGTTACTCACCGGGGGCGGGGTACGAGCAGTACTTC	CASSYSPGAGYEQYF
.	TRBJ1-3	TRBV11-2	.	TGTGCCAGCAGCTTAGGTCAGCACCGCTCTGGAAACACCATATATTTT	CASSLGQHRSGNTIYF
.	TRBJ1-3	TRBV13	.	TGTGCCGGCAGCCGCGGAGGCCGGACTGGAAACACCATATATTTT	CAGSRGGRTGNTIYF
.	TRBJ2-3	TRBV11-2	.	TGTGCCAGCAGCCGATGGACAGATACGCAGTATTTT	CASSRWTDTQYF
.	TRBJ2-7	TRBV28	once	TGTGCCAGCAGTTTCGAAAGCGGGTATACCTACGAGCAGTACTTC	CASSFESGYTYEQYF
.	TRBJ2-1	TRBV24-1	.	TGTGCCACCAGTGATCCGAGCCTCTCAGCCTACAATGAGCAGTTCTTC	CATSDPSLSAYNEQFF